This TCR beta chain was sequenced during a study of blood T cell repertoires in COVID-19. Looking at the study overall: Samples representing acute and convalescent COVID-19 were sourced from the United States, Italy and Spain. The cDNA or gDNA used as material had been derived from T cells, B-cell-depleted T cells, or PBMCs.

Profiled with immunoSEQ multiplex PCR; TCRdb holds only in-frame clones, not every one. This sample has approximately 140,000 clones; 85% to 90% occur once, and the top ten carry over 1.5%. Germline V lookup: CDR1 MNHEY, CDR2 SMNVEV (reference sequence). J was trimmed by 5 bases and V by 0 bases; bases with no gene match: 5. The CDR3 extends over 16 amino acids. The clonotype was recovered from a woman aged 55 to 70 with acute or convalescent COVID-19. The sample comprised peripheral blood. V gene TRBV27 combines with J gene TRBJ1-5, with 9 positions matching TRBD1. The CDR3 nucleotides are TGTGCCAGCAGTTTATCCGCGACAGGGGGGCATCAGCCCCAGCATTTT. It is translated as CASSLSATGGHQPQHF.